Listed here are 26 T cell receptor beta chains from one sample, sequenced in a study of blood T cell repertoires in COVID-19. Assay: immunoSEQ multiplex PCR; the TCRdb copy retains only in-frame clones and omits some. The sample contains fewer than 60,000 clones, around 87% of which appear only once. Material: peripheral blood. The receptors originated from a woman aged 55-69 years with COVID-19, enrolled during active disease.

CDR3 protein: CASNIVTEAFF. CDR3 in DNA: TGTGCCAGCAACATCGTCACTGAAGCTTTCTTT. V and J are TRBV6-1 and TRBJ1-1; D not resolved. Germline CDR1 is MNHNS and CDR2 is SASEGT. CDR3 length: 11 amino acids. Trimming pared 7 bases from V and 4 bases from J, leaving 7 bases between.

The V gene is TRBV7-9, the J gene TRBJ2-3; TRBD2 agrees at 9 bases. Germline V gene lookup returns CDR1 SEHNR and CDR2 FQNEAQ (reference sequence). J lost 6 bases, V lost 3 bases, and 10 bases had no gene match. The length of the CDR3 is 16 residues. This CDR3 is CASSLTSGPPVDTQYF. The CDR3 DNA sequence: TGTGCCAGCAGCTTGACTAGCGGCCCTCCCGTGGATACGCAGTATTTT.

The chain combines TRBV11-3 with TRBJ2-5, with D tentatively TRBD2 (5 bases). Germline V lookup: CDR1 SGHNT, CDR2 YENEEA. Trimming left V 1 base short and J 4 bases short, with 13 bases between. The CDR3 has 15 amino acids. CDR3 sequence: CASSLAGGSGETQYF. In DNA, the CDR3 is TGTGCCAGCAGCTTAGCTGGTGGGAGCGGAGAGACCCAGTACTTC. The variable domain in full, completed from reference TRBV11-3 and TRBJ2-5, reads EAGVVQSPRYKIIEKKQPVAFWCNPISGHNTLYWYLQNLGQGPELLIRYENEEAVDDSQLPKDRFSAERLKGVDSTLKIQPAELGDSAVYLCASSLAGGSGETQYFGPGTRLLVL.

CDR3 amino acids: CASSERQGLGNQPQHF. DNA for the CDR3: TGTGCCAGCAGTGAACGACAGGGGTTAGGCAATCAGCCCCAGCATTTT. The chain carries TRBV2 and TRBJ1-5; TRBD1 aligns across 8 bases. CDR1 is SNHLY and CDR2 is FYNNEI in the germline V gene. V shed 2 bases and J 2 bases; nucleotides not matched to a gene: 5. This CDR3 comprises 16 residues.

This clone was recorded once. J is TRBJ2-1 and V is TRBV10-3; 7 bases match TRBD2. With 4 bases clipped from V and 1 base from J, the junction kept 7 bases outside the gene matches. This CDR3 is 16 amino acids long. The V gene's germline CDR1 is ENHRY and CDR2 SYGVKD. In DNA, the CDR3 is TGTGCCATCAGTGGGTCCAGCGGGGTTTCCTACAATGAGCAGTTCTTC. It codes for CAISGSSGVSYNEQFF.

V usage is TRBV15 and J usage is TRBJ1-2; unclear D gene. This CDR3 has 15 amino acids. CDR1 and CDR2 from the germline V gene are LNHNV and YYDKDF (reference sequence). Trimming shortened V by 1 base and J by 8 bases, and 17 bases separated the two germline ends. The CDR3 sequence is CATSRGSEGRVGYTF. In DNA form, the CDR3 reads TGTGCCACCAGCAGAGGATCCGAAGGGAGGGTCGGCTACACCTTC.

Here the CDR3 DNA reads TGTGCCACCTCCGGTAAGGGGGCGGGTCAGCCCCAGCATTTT. Its translation is CATSGKGAGQPQHF. The chain uses TRBV24-1 and TRBJ1-5, with TRBD1 matching over 7 bases. Germline V CDR1 and CDR2: KGHDR, SFDVKD. With 9 bases clipped from V and 6 bases from J, the junction kept 10 bases outside the gene matches. There are 14 residues in the CDR3.

This clone was counted a few times. The V gene is TRBV11-3, the J gene TRBJ2-7, with unresolved D. Germline V CDR1 and CDR2: SGHNT, YENEEA. The CDR3 loop spans 14 amino acids. V was pared by 1 base and J by 0 bases, with 7 bases between. CDR3 bases: TGTGCCAGCAGCTTAGTCGCTAGCTCCTACGAGCAGTACTTC. It specifies CASSLVASSYEQYF.

The chain recombines TRBV19 with TRBJ1-1; D remains ambiguous. Between the trimmed V and J ends, which lost 5 bases and 0 bases, there was a span of 7 bases. Germline values: CDR1 LNHDA, CDR2 SQIVND (reference sequence). This CDR3 is 13 amino acids long. Here the CDR3 DNA reads TGTGCCAGTAGTTTGGCAGTGAACACTGAAGCTTTCTTT. Translating gives CASSLAVNTEAFF. The full variable domain, in which reference TRBV19 and TRBJ1-1 provide the parts outside the CDR3, is DGGITQSPKYLFRKEGQNVTLSCEQNLNHDAMYWYRQDPGQGLRLIYYSQIVNDFQKGDIAEGYSVSREKKESFPLTVTSAQKNPTAFYLCASSLAVNTEAFFGQGTRLTVV.

The CDR3 bases are TGTGCCTGGAGTTTAGAGCGGGACGTCAACGAGCAGTACTTC. Translating it yields CAWSLERDVNEQYF. The chain recombines TRBV30 with TRBJ2-7; TRBD2 agrees at 7 bases. Germline loops: CDR1 GTSNPN, CDR2 SVGIG (reference sequence). The junction had 9 bases not matched to a gene; V was cut back by 2 bases and J by 5 bases. CDR3 length: 14 residues.

In DNA, the CDR3 is TGTGCCAGCAGCCTAAGGGAGGACGAGCAGTACTTC. It is translated as CASSLREDEQYF. V and J are TRBV7-8 and TRBJ2-7, with D possibly matching TRBD2 (6 bases). CDR1 SGHVS and CDR2 FQNEAQ come from the germline V gene. The CDR3 consists of 12 residues. Trimming stripped 5 bases from V and 5 bases from J, with 10 bases between.

The chain couples TRBV19 to TRBJ1-2; possible D gene TRBD1, 5 bases. The CDR3 has 14 amino acids. V was cut by 3 bases and J by 6 bases, with 14 bases left in between. Germline V gene lookup returns CDR1 LNHDA and CDR2 SQIVND (reference sequence). CDR3 nucleotide sequence: TGTGCCAGTAGTATTGCCGGGACTGTGCATGGCTACACCTTC. Protein sequence: CASSIAGTVHGYTF. The full variable domain, its missing parts supplied by reference TRBV19 and TRBJ1-2, is DGGITQSPKYLFRKEGQNVTLSCEQNLNHDAMYWYRQDPGQGLRLIYYSQIVNDFQKGDIAEGYSVSREKKESFPLTVTSAQKNPTAFYLCASSIAGTVHGYTFGSGTRLTVV.

The rearrangement links TRBV27 to TRBJ2-3, with 7 positions matching TRBD2. The CDR3 runs 18 residues. With 6 bases clipped from V and 5 bases from J, the junction kept 20 bases outside the gene matches. Germline V gene sequence: CDR1 MNHEY, CDR2 SMNVEV (reference sequence). CDR3 sequence: CASRVLHQAGRALDTQYF. CDR3 coding DNA: TGTGCCAGCAGGGTACTCCACCAAGCGGGACGGGCGCTAGATACGCAGTATTTT.

The V gene is TRBV11-3, the J gene TRBJ2-3; D uncertain. This CDR3 region has 20 residues. The V gene lost 0 bases and the J gene lost 1 base, with 23 bases spanning the gap. CDR1 is SGHNT and CDR2 is YENEEA in the germline V gene. CDR3 DNA sequence: TGTGCCAGCAGCTTAGAGGCGGCGATAAGAGATCCGTTGCGCACAGATACGCAGTATTTT. Translated, it gives CASSLEAAIRDPLRTDTQYF.

This chain uses TRBV6-4 with TRBJ2-1, with 8 bases fitting TRBD1. Germline V gene sequence: CDR1 MRHNA, CDR2 SNTAGT. CDR3 size: 15 residues. After removal of 6 bases from V and 8 bases from J, the junction contained 12 bases not matched to a gene. The CDR3 region is CASRRTGGTVDEQFF. CDR3 sequence (DNA): TGTGCCAGCAGGAGAACAGGGGGTACGGTGGATGAGCAGTTCTTC.

This clone appeared a single time. The J gene is TRBJ1-4, the V gene TRBV6-5; 7 bases fit TRBD1. The V gene end was trimmed by 5 bases and the J gene end by 17 bases; junction bases not matched to a gene: 14. Germline CDR1 is MNHEY and CDR2 is SVGAGI. This CDR3 comprises 13 residues. The CDR3 reads CASSQRTGGEAFF. The DNA for the CDR3 is TGTGCCAGCAGTCAGAGGACAGGCGGTGAGGCATTTTTT.

The V gene is TRBV19, the J gene TRBJ1-2; 11 bases map to TRBD1. The junction had 5 bases not matched to a gene; V was cut back by 4 bases and J by 1 base. CDR3 length equals 16 residues. Germline CDR1 LNHDA, CDR2 SQIVND (reference sequence). CDR3 DNA sequence: TGTGCCAGTAGTAGGGACAGGGGGAACTTTAACTATGGCTACACCTTC. Translating it yields CASSRDRGNFNYGYTF.

The chain is built from TRBV3-1 (or the pseudogene TRBV3-2) and TRBJ2-7; TRBD2 might be the D (6 bases). V lost 1 base and J lost 2, with 12 bases in between. The CDR3 runs to 15 residues. Germline V lookup: CDR1 LGHDT, CDR2 YNNKEL (reference sequence). DNA for the CDR3: TGTGCCAGCAGCCAAGGGTTAGGCGGGACCTACGAGCAGTACTTC. This sequence encodes CASSQGLGGTYEQYF.

The J gene is TRBJ2-2, the V gene TRBV11-3; D possibly corresponds to TRBD1 (6 bases). Trimming took off 4 bases at V and 1 base at J, with 10 bases between the two ends. This CDR3 contains 15 residues. CDR1 is SGHNT, CDR2 YENEEA, per germline. The chain's CDR3 is CASSSLGGNTGELFF. The CDR3, as DNA: TGTGCCAGCAGCTCCCTAGGGGGGAACACCGGGGAGCTGTTTTTT.

The gene calls are TRBV7-9 and TRBJ1-1; no firm D call. Trimming removed 1 base from V and 1 base from J, with 10 bases in between. The CDR3 has 15 amino acids. CDR1 is SEHNR and CDR2 is FQNEAQ in the germline V gene (reference sequence). CDR3 sequence: CASSLDRGRNTEAFF. The CDR3 coding sequence is TGTGCCAGCAGCTTAGACCGGGGAAGGAACACTGAAGCTTTCTTT.

This clone showed up just a few times. The J gene is TRBJ2-1, the V gene TRBV5-4; D may be TRBD2 (6 bases). CDR1 is SGHNT and CDR2 is YYREEE in the germline V gene (reference sequence). The CDR3 has 16 amino acids. Trimming left V 1 base short and J 7 bases short, with 18 bases between. CDR3 sequence: CASSLRAGLSGNEQFF. CDR3 DNA sequence: TGTGCCAGCAGCTTGAGGGCGGGACTCTCCGGGAATGAGCAGTTCTTC.

By share, this clone ranks as medium-sized. The rearrangement links TRBV14 to TRBJ1-2; TRBD1 matches 8 bases. The V gene end was trimmed by 3 bases and the J gene end by 6 bases; junction bases not matched to a gene: 6. This CDR3 contains 14 residues. Germline-derived CDR1 and CDR2 are SGHDN and FVKESK. The CDR3 sequence: CASSHDRGSDGYTF. The CDR3 DNA is TGTGCCAGCAGCCACGACAGGGGTTCCGATGGCTACACCTTC.

This clone was found a few times. V is TRBV6-4 and J is TRBJ1-5, with TRBD1 matching over 7 bases. The CDR3 totals 14 residues. Germline V lookup: CDR1 MRHNA, CDR2 SNTAGT. V was pared by 7 bases and J by 5 bases, with 8 bases of the junction left unmatched. The CDR3 loop is CASMTGSWYQPQHF. CDR3 coding DNA: TGTGCCAGCATGACAGGGAGTTGGTATCAGCCCCAGCATTTT.

The genes are TRBV3-1 (or the pseudogene TRBV3-2) and TRBJ2-1, with TRBD2 identical over 10 bases. CDR1 is LGHDT and CDR2 is YNNKEL in the germline V gene (reference sequence). The V segment lost 4 bases and the J segment 9 bases; nucleotides outside the gene matches: 3. The CDR3 length is 13 residues. The CDR3 bases are TGTGCCAGCAGCCGAAGACTAGCGGGTGAGCAGTTCTTC. Its protein product is CASSRRLAGEQFF.

This chain connects TRBV28 to TRBJ1-3; D remains ambiguous. The germline CDR1 and CDR2 sequences are MDHEN and SYDVKM. The CDR3 covers 14 residues. Trimming shortened V by 3 bases and J by 2 bases, and 8 bases separated the two germline ends. This CDR3 reads CASSFSQTGNTIYF. The CDR3 nucleotides are TGTGCCAGCAGTTTTTCACAGACTGGAAACACCATATATTTT.

This clone has a single count. The chain links TRBV7-2 to TRBJ1-6; TRBD1 is a possible D gene (6 bases). Trimming shortened V by 1 base and J by 7 bases, and 11 bases separated the two germline ends. CDR3 length: 15 residues. Germline V gives CDR1 SGHTA, CDR2 FQGNSA. The CDR3 region is CASSLEGGHNSPLHF. The CDR3 nucleotides are TGTGCCAGCAGCTTAGAGGGGGGGCACAATTCACCCCTCCACTTT.